This T cell receptor beta chain is from a study of CDR3 diversity in severe acne. This clonotype was seen only a few times. J lost 4 bases, V lost 6 bases, and 12 bases had no gene match. Germline V gene sequence: CDR1 MGHDK, CDR2 SYGVNS. The CDR3 runs 16 residues. TCRdb re-called the PCR reads through MiXCR, storing one row per CDR3 protein. Of about 84,000 distinct CDR3 sequences detected, around 50% appear once; the ten largest clones hold 13% to 15%. The V and J genes are TRBV25-1 and TRBJ1-5, with 7 bases aligning to TRBD1. This TCR was recovered from a male donor in good health, without acne. Specimen: blood. CDR3: CASRGAGGFKNQPQHF. The CDR3 nucleotides read TGTGCCAGCAGAGGGGCAGGGGGATTCAAAAATCAGCCCCAGCATTTT.